This paragraph reports one TCR beta chain. Its antigen is currently unknown. The entry originates in a study of CD8+ T cells in alopecia areata. Study details: Patients remained on tofacitinib for 6 to 18 months and then went 6 months without it. Overall study findings and caveats: Patients shared TCRs less clearly than mice did, possibly for HLA-related reasons. Among the 100 top clones, expanded CD8+ clones, like scalp clonality, were significantly decreased by tofacitinib.

The treatment is: oral pan-JAK inhibitor, 5-10 mg twice daily. Between the trimmed V and J ends, which lost 1 base and 4 bases, there was a span of 14 bases. This CDR3 spans 15 amino acids. CDR1 MGHRA and CDR2 YSYEKL come from the germline V gene. Isolated RNA was reverse transcribed into cDNA used as the sequencing template. Profiling relied on immunoSEQ multiplex PCR, and the TCRdb table lists in-frame clones only, not all of them. The sample shows tens of thousands of clones, more than 45% of them seen only once. V is TRBV4-1 and J is TRBJ2-7, with D perhaps matching TRBD2 (5 bases). The sample in question was CD8+ T cells sorted from blood, obtained around week 37, from a patient treated with tofacitinib. This TCR was sampled from a human donor with alopecia areata. The CDR3 bases are TGCGCCAGCAGCCAAGTAGCTAGCAGCCGTTACGAGCAGTACTTC. It is translated as CASSQVASSRYEQYF.